The 10 T cell receptor beta chains below were found in one sample sequenced in a study of blood T cell repertoires in COVID-19 (dated by TCRdb to 2019 to 2021). Libraries were prepared through the immunoSEQ multiplex PCR assay. TCRdb's version of the immuneACCESS table is confined to in-frame rearrangements and falls short of the full clone set. An unresolved V gene accounts for under half of the shortfall where checked; the remainder is of unknown origin. The sample records around 300,000 clones, 90% of which are singletons. 3.5% to 5% of the sample rests with the top ten. The sequencing sample was made of PBMCs or T cells enriched from blood (not recorded which). These receptor sequences come from a young woman with acute COVID-19.

The gene calls are TRBV11-2 and TRBJ1-6; TRBD1 is a possible D gene (6 bases). There are 16 residues in the CDR3. Germline loops: CDR1 SGHAT, CDR2 FQNNGV. V lost 5 bases and J 1 base, leaving 12 bases between the germline ends. The CDR3 region has the DNA TGTGCCAGCAGCCGGACAGTTTTTTCCTATAATTCACCCCTCCACTTT. Translated, it gives CASSRTVFSYNSPLHF.

J is TRBJ1-5 and V is TRBV6-5; D remains ambiguous. The length of the CDR3 is 15 residues. Germline CDR1 reads MNHEY; CDR2 reads SVGAGI. V was trimmed by 6 bases and J by 0 bases, leaving 12 bases between them. The CDR3 protein is CASREEISSNQPQHF. For the CDR3, the DNA is TGTGCCAGCAGGGAGGAAATTTCTAGCAATCAGCCCCAGCATTTT.

The chain carries TRBV24-1 and TRBJ2-7, with 7 positions matching TRBD1. The CDR3 is 16 residues long. Losses at the gene ends were 4 bases for V and 3 bases for J; bases not matched to a gene: 11. The germline V gene encodes CDR1 KGHDR and CDR2 SFDVKD. In DNA, the CDR3 is TGTGCCACCAGTGACAACGAAAGGGGGCTATTCTACGAGCAGTACTTC. Residues: CATSDNERGLFYEQYF.

This chain uses TRBV27 with TRBJ2-1, with D possibly being TRBD1 or TRBD2 (9 bases each). Germline CDR1 MNHEY, CDR2 SMNVEV (reference sequence). CDR3 length: 16 residues. V was shortened by 7 bases and J by 12 bases, with 28 bases between the two germline ends. CDR3 bases: TGTGCCAGCACCCAAGGCCGGGGACAGGGAGCGGGGGGGCAGTTCTTC. The encoded protein is CASTQGRGQGAGGQFF.

This clone was seen once. V usage is TRBV9 and J usage is TRBJ2-1; possible D gene TRBD1, 5 bases. V was clipped by 6 bases and J by 4 bases, with 11 bases between them. This CDR3 region has 13 residues. The germline gives CDR1 SGDLS, CDR2 YYNGEE. In nucleotides, the CDR3 is TGTGCCAGCAACAACCAGGGTTACAATGAGCAGTTCTTC. It codes for CASNNQGYNEQFF. Based on the CDR3 plus reference TRBV9 and TRBJ2-1, the full variable domain is DSGVTQTPKHLITATGQRVTLRCSPRSGDLSVYWYQQSLDQGLQFLIQYYNGEERAKGNILERFSAQQFPDLHSELNLSSLELGDSALYFCASNNQGYNEQFFGPGTRLTVL.

The gene calls are TRBV18 and TRBJ1-6; 7 positions match TRBD1. The CDR3 runs to 15 residues. CDR1 is KGHSH and CDR2 is LQKENI in the germline V gene. V dropped 3 bases and J dropped 8; count of bases not matched to a gene: 7. In nucleotides, the CDR3 is TGTGCCAGCTCACCCTCGCCAGGGACAGATTCACCCCTCCACTTT. Translation gives CASSPSPGTDSPLHF.

The chain is built from TRBV27 and TRBJ2-7, with TRBD2 matching over 9 bases. Germline CDR1 MNHEY, CDR2 SMNVEV (reference sequence). V lost 0 bases, J lost 2 bases, and 5 bases stayed unmatched. The CDR3 runs to 16 residues. The CDR3 here is CASSLSLTSGPYEQYF. The CDR3 DNA reads as TGTGCCAGCAGTTTATCGCTAACTAGCGGGCCCTACGAGCAGTACTTC.

The chain joins TRBV2 to TRBJ1-2, with 9 bases fitting TRBD1. Per germline, CDR1 SNHLY and CDR2 FYNNEI. The CDR3 covers 11 residues. Trimming removed 11 bases from V and 8 bases from J; junction bases left unmatched: 6. DNA for the CDR3: TGTGCCGGACAGGGGTTTGTGGGCTACACCTTC. It translates to CAGQGFVGYTF. Based on the CDR3 plus reference TRBV2 and TRBJ1-2, the full variable domain is EPEVTQTPSHQVTQMGQEVILRCVPISNHLYFYWYRQILGQKVEFLVSFYNNEISEKSEIFDDQFSVERPDGSNFTLKIRSTKLEDSAMYFCAGQGFVGYTFGSGTRLTVV.

The chain employs TRBV27 and TRBJ2-1; possibly TRBD2 for D (7 bases). V gave up 8 bases and J gave up 9 bases, with 11 bases separating them. Germline lookup yields CDR1 MNHEY and CDR2 SMNVEV (reference sequence). This CDR3 comprises 11 residues. In nucleotides, the CDR3 is TGTGCCAGCCTAAGGGGGGGTGAGCAGTTCTTC. This encodes CASLRGGEQFF.

V usage is TRBV28 and J usage is TRBJ1-1, with D perhaps matching TRBD1 (6 bases). In germline, CDR1 is MDHEN, CDR2 SYDVKM. CDR3 length: 16 amino acids. V lost 3 bases and J 0 bases, leaving 14 bases between the germline ends. CDR3 bases: TGTGCCAGCAGTTTCCCCGCGGGGGCTATGAACACTGAAGCTTTCTTT. Translated: CASSFPAGAMNTEAFF. Filled out from reference TRBV28 and TRBJ1-1, the complete variable domain reads DVKVTQSSRYLVKRTGEKVFLECVQDMDHENMFWYRQDPGLGLRLIYFSYDVKMKEKGDIPEGYSVSREKKERFSLILESASTNQTSMYLCASSFPAGAMNTEAFFGQGTRLTVV.